Shown below are 31 T cell receptor beta chains from a single sample sequenced in a study of blood T cell repertoires in COVID-19. Some clones are missing from TCRdb's copy, which holds only in-frame ones; the method was immunoSEQ multiplex PCR. The sample has 370,000 or so clones, approximately 80% seen once. The material sequenced was peripheral blood. The receptor set was obtained from a human donor with acute or convalescent COVID-19. The donor label of this sample is uncertain.

The gene calls are TRBV7-9 and TRBJ1-4; 7 nucleotides line up with TRBD1. V lost 0 bases and J lost 8; bases outside the gene matches: 12. This CDR3 is 17 amino acids long. The germline V gene has CDR1 SEHNR and CDR2 FQNEAQ (reference sequence). The CDR3 bases are TGTGCCAGCAGCTTAGCCGCGGCGGACAGGTCGTGGGAAAAACTGTTTTTT. Protein product: CASSLAAADRSWEKLFF.

V gene TRBV2 combines with J gene TRBJ2-2; 12 nucleotides align to TRBD1. J lost 6 bases, V lost 5 bases, and 16 bases had no gene match. Germline assignment: CDR1 SNHLY and CDR2 FYNNEI. The CDR3 runs to 19 residues. The CDR3 DNA reads as TGTGCCAGCAGTCTTCCCGGGACAGGGGGCGCGTTTGGATCCGGGGAGCTGTTTTTT. The encoded protein is CASSLPGTGGAFGSGELFF.

J is TRBJ1-1 and V is TRBV19; D call uncertain. This CDR3 contains 15 residues. Germline assignment: CDR1 LNHDA and CDR2 SQIVND (reference sequence). The V end was cut by 5 bases, the J end by 0 bases, with 13 bases between. CDR3 in DNA: TGTGCCAGTAGTTCTCACTCTACCATGAACACTGAAGCTTTCTTT. This translates into CASSSHSTMNTEAFF.

This clone was found a few times. This sequence joins TRBV11-2 and TRBJ2-2; D unresolved. Germline V gene data show CDR1 as SGHAT and CDR2 as FQNNGV. Between the trimmed V and J ends, which lost 0 bases and 2 bases, there was a span of 4 bases. CDR3 length: 14 amino acids. As DNA, the CDR3 is TGTGCCAGCAGCTTAGATCTTAACACCGGGGAGCTGTTTTTT. It codes for CASSLDLNTGELFF.

The genes are TRBV3-1 (or the pseudogene TRBV3-2) and TRBJ2-5; TRBD2 is a possible D gene (5 bases). Germline CDR1 is LGHDT and CDR2 is YNNKEL (reference sequence). The CDR3 extends over 16 amino acids. Trimming removed 1 base from V and 2 bases from J, with 14 bases in between. CDR3 amino acids: CASSQGQRTKQETQYF. CDR3 nucleotides: TGTGCCAGCAGCCAAGGCCAGCGGACCAAACAAGAGACCCAGTACTTC.

The chain carries TRBV19 and TRBJ2-7; no firm D call. V was clipped by 3 bases and J by 12 bases, with 15 bases between them. This CDR3 region has 12 residues. CDR1 is LNHDA, CDR2 SQIVND, per germline (reference sequence). The CDR3 spells CASSMEEARRYF. The DNA of the CDR3 is TGTGCCAGTAGTATGGAAGAAGCGAGGCGGTACTTC.

Comments on this clone: Being one base from a much bigger clone, this may be a read error. The rearrangement links TRBV5-1 to TRBJ2-2; D possibly corresponds to TRBD2 (6 bases). CDR1 and CDR2 (germline): SGHRS, YFSETQ. The CDR3 is 13 amino acids. V gave up 2 bases and J gave up 4 bases, with 6 bases separating them. CDR3 sequence reads: CASSFGSTGELFF. In DNA, the CDR3 is TGCGCCAGCAGCTTCGGGAGCACCGGGGAGCTGTTTTTT. The full variable domain, with the rest looked up from reference TRBV5-1 and TRBJ2-2, is KAGVTQTPRYLIKTRGQQVTLSCSPISGHRSVSWYQQTPGQGLQFLFEYFSETQRNKGNFPGRFSGRQFSNSRSEMNVSTLELGDSALYLCASSFGSTGELFFGEGSRLTVL.

The chain carries TRBV25-1 and TRBJ2-5; no clear D gene. Germline CDR1 MGHDK, CDR2 SYGVNS. CDR3 length: 13 residues. V lost 5 bases and J 1 base, leaving 8 bases between the germline ends. Written as DNA, the CDR3 is TGTGCCAGCAGTCGGAGATTCCAAGAGACCCAGTACTTC. It specifies CASSRRFQETQYF.

CDR3 coding DNA: TGTGCCAGCAGTCCCCCCTACCGGGTCCTGACTTCCGAGCAGTACTTC. Translated: CASSPPYRVLTSEQYF. The rearrangement uses TRBV28 and TRBJ2-7; the D is unclear. With 5 bases removed from V and 6 bases from J, the gap between germline ends came to 23 bases. The CDR3 runs 16 residues. From germline, CDR1 is MDHEN and CDR2 SYDVKM.

J is TRBJ2-5 and V is TRBV7-2, with 13 bases lining up with TRBD2. Germline V gene lookup returns CDR1 SGHTA and CDR2 FQGNSA. The CDR3 contains 14 residues. V lost 5 bases and J lost 5; bases outside the gene matches: 2. The CDR3 here is CASSPTSGGETQYF. The CDR3 DNA reads TGTGCCAGCAGCCCGACTAGCGGGGGGGAGACCCAGTACTTC.

This chain connects TRBV30 to TRBJ1-4, with 8 nucleotides matching TRBD1. The CDR3 is 15 amino acids. The germline CDR1 and CDR2 sequences are GTSNPN and SVGIG (reference sequence). V was clipped by 1 base and J by 5 bases; unmatched bases: 6. This CDR3 is CAWSAGQGNNEKLFF. Here the CDR3 DNA reads TGTGCCTGGAGTGCAGGACAGGGAAACAATGAAAAACTGTTTTTT.

The chain couples TRBV5-1 to TRBJ1-1; no reliable D call. Trimming removed 0 bases at V and 10 bases at J, with 10 bases between. From germline, CDR1 is SGHRS and CDR2 YFSETQ. This CDR3 comprises 12 residues. Written as DNA, the CDR3 is TGCGCCAGCAGCTTGGGAGGAGGGAGAGCTTTCTTT. Protein sequence: CASSLGGGRAFF. The entire variable domain, with the rest obtained from reference TRBV5-1 and TRBJ1-1, is as follows: KAGVTQTPRYLIKTRGQQVTLSCSPISGHRSVSWYQQTPGQGLQFLFEYFSETQRNKGNFPGRFSGRQFSNSRSEMNVSTLELGDSALYLCASSLGGGRAFFGQGTRLTVV.

J is TRBJ1-1 and V is TRBV6-5; 9 positions agree with TRBD1. Germline V CDR1 and CDR2: MNHEY, SVGAGI. J lost 4 bases, V lost 5 bases, and 5 bases had no gene match. This CDR3 has 14 residues. The CDR3 DNA is TGTGCCAGCAGTCTACGACAGGGGGGCACTGAAGCTTTCTTT. Encoded protein: CASSLRQGGTEAFF.

The chain joins TRBV27 to TRBJ1-6, with D possibly TRBD1 on 6 matching bases. CDR3 length: 16 residues. With 5 bases removed from V and 7 bases from J, the gap between germline ends came to 18 bases. Germline assignment: CDR1 MNHEY and CDR2 SMNVEV (reference sequence). The CDR3 region is CASSNATGAINSPLHF. Here the CDR3 DNA reads TGTGCCAGCAGTAACGCGACAGGCGCGATCAATTCACCCCTCCACTTT.

The gene calls are TRBV19 and TRBJ1-1; D call uncertain. This CDR3 region has 13 residues. V gave up 6 bases and J gave up 2 bases, with 10 bases separating them. CDR1 is LNHDA, CDR2 SQIVND, per germline (reference sequence). Here the CDR3 reads CASSPTHNTEAFF. The DNA of the CDR3 is TGTGCCAGTAGCCCCACACACAACACTGAAGCTTTCTTT.

This chain links TRBV5-1 with TRBJ1-1, with D maybe TRBD1 (5 bases). Germline values: CDR1 SGHRS, CDR2 YFSETQ. V was shortened by 6 bases and J by 7 bases, with 19 bases between the two germline ends. The CDR3 is 14 amino acids. CDR3: CASIGGPRLGEAFF. CDR3 coding DNA: TGCGCCAGCATCGGGGGACCGCGATTGGGTGAAGCTTTCTTT.

V usage is TRBV5-4 and J usage is TRBJ2-3; a possible D gene is TRBD2 (6 bases). V was trimmed by 0 bases and J by 5 bases, leaving 7 bases between them. Looked up from germline, CDR1 is SGHNT and CDR2 is YYREEE (reference sequence). The CDR3 spans 13 residues. The CDR3 DNA reads as TGTGCCAGCAGCTTGGTAGCGGAAGATACGCAGTATTTT. Its translation is CASSLVAEDTQYF.

J is TRBJ1-6 and V is TRBV7-2, with D possibly being TRBD1 (6 bases). The CDR3 has 14 residues. Trimming shortened V by 4 bases and J by 7 bases, and 11 bases separated the two germline ends. Germline lookup yields CDR1 SGHTA and CDR2 FQGNSA. CDR3 residues: CASSYRAGNSPLHF. In nucleotides, the CDR3 is TGTGCCAGCAGCTACAGGGCTGGCAATTCACCCCTCCACTTT.

The chain employs TRBV29-1 and TRBJ2-1, with D possibly being TRBD2 (6 bases). Germline V CDR1 and CDR2: SQVTM, ANQGSEA. This CDR3 has 14 amino acids. Trimming removed 2 bases at V and 9 bases at J, with 17 bases between. CDR3 region: CSVERLTRSREQFF. The CDR3 nucleotides read TGCAGCGTTGAACGCCTGACTAGGTCGCGTGAGCAGTTCTTC.

This clone was recorded once. The genes are TRBV29-1 and TRBJ2-2; tentatively, D is TRBD1 (5 bases). CDR3 size: 14 residues. Trimming left V 7 bases short and J 3 bases short, with 15 bases between. Germline CDR1 SQVTM, CDR2 ANQGSEA. CDR3 protein: CSARAGRDTGELFF. CDR3 bases: TGCAGCGCCAGGGCAGGGCGTGACACCGGGGAGCTGTTTTTT.

V usage is TRBV4-1 and J usage is TRBJ1-6; no reliable D call. This CDR3 is 12 amino acids long. V lost 5 bases and J lost 7, with 6 bases in between. The germline gives CDR1 MGHRA, CDR2 YSYEKL. The chain's CDR3 is CASSTENSPLHF. The CDR3 coding sequence is TGCGCCAGCAGCACAGAGAATTCACCCCTCCACTTT.

The rearrangement uses TRBV7-9 and TRBJ1-2, with a possible D match to TRBD1 (5 bases). Trimming pared 0 bases from V and 7 bases from J, leaving 15 bases between. Germline CDR1 SEHNR, CDR2 FQNEAQ (reference sequence). The CDR3 runs to 15 residues. The CDR3, as DNA: TGTGCCAGCAGCTTAGCCGCGCCGGGGGTAATTGGCTACACCTTC. Translated: CASSLAAPGVIGYTF.

The chain links TRBV28 to TRBJ1-1; D gene ambiguous. The V gene's germline CDR1 is MDHEN and CDR2 SYDVKM. The CDR3 contains 14 residues. Deletions cut 2 bases from V and 1 base from J, with 8 bases between. The CDR3 nucleotides are TGTGCCAGCAGTTTACCTCTACCGAACACTGAAGCTTTCTTT. Translated: CASSLPLPNTEAFF. The variable domain in full, with the rest retrieved from reference TRBV28 and TRBJ1-1, is DVKVTQSSRYLVKRTGEKVFLECVQDMDHENMFWYRQDPGLGLRLIYFSYDVKMKEKGDIPEGYSVSREKKERFSLILESASTNQTSMYLCASSLPLPNTEAFFGQGTRLTVV.

The gene calls are TRBV18 and TRBJ1-1; TRBD1 aligns across 9 bases. V was clipped by 2 bases and J by 10 bases; unmatched bases: 14. The germline gives CDR1 KGHSH, CDR2 LQKENI. There are 16 residues in the CDR3. DNA for the CDR3: TGTGCCAGCTCACCAACGGTCCAGGGACAGGGCTTTGGAGCTTTCTTT. This encodes CASSPTVQGQGFGAFF.

This chain connects TRBV18 to TRBJ1-2; 7 nucleotides align to TRBD1. The J segment lost 7 bases and the V segment lost 3 bases, leaving 8 bases of the junction unmatched. This CDR3 is built from 14 residues. Germline V CDR1 and CDR2: KGHSH, LQKENI. Written as DNA, the CDR3 is TGTGCCAGCTCACCCCCCGGGACAGTGGTTGGCTACACCTTC. Translated, it gives CASSPPGTVVGYTF.

This sequence joins TRBV12-3 or TRBV12-4 and TRBJ2-7, with 7 nucleotides matching TRBD1. V was clipped by 8 bases and J by 3 bases; unmatched bases: 7. This CDR3 has 13 residues. CDR3 loop: CASRDSMFYEQYF. In DNA form, the CDR3 reads TGTGCCAGCCGGGACAGTATGTTCTACGAGCAGTACTTC.

V is TRBV29-1 and J is TRBJ1-2, with a tentative D call TRBD1 (5 bases). CDR1 is SQVTM and CDR2 is ANQGSEA in the germline V gene. The CDR3 covers 12 residues. The V end was cut by 7 bases, the J end by 2 bases, with 11 bases between. CDR3 coding DNA: TGCAGCGGCGGGACTCGAAACTATGGCTACACCTTC. Translation gives CSGGTRNYGYTF. Together with reference TRBV29-1 and TRBJ1-2, the CDR3 gives the full variable domain: SAVISQKPSRDICQRGTSLTIQCQVDSQVTMMFWYRQQPGQSLTLIATANQGSEATYESGFVIDKFPISRPNLTFSTLTVSNMSPEDSSIYLCSGGTRNYGYTFGSGTRLTVV.

The sample holds a few counts of this clone. The chain combines TRBV12-5 with TRBJ2-7, with D hard to call. Germline loops: CDR1 LGHNT, CDR2 FRNRAP. V was cut by 6 bases and J by 6 bases, with 15 bases left in between. The CDR3 spans 13 residues. CDR3: CASGPNGECEQYF. Written as DNA, the CDR3 is TGTGCTAGTGGCCCAAACGGTGAGTGCGAGCAGTACTTC.

This chain links TRBV12-3 or TRBV12-4 with TRBJ1-5, with no clear D. V lost 11 bases, J lost 3 bases, and 11 bases lay in between. This CDR3 region has 12 residues. The CDR3 protein is CAPPGDNQPQHF. As DNA, the CDR3 is TGTGCCCCCCCGGGAGACAATCAGCCCCAGCATTTT.

The count of this clone is one. The V call is TRBV19, the J call TRBJ1-1; 7 bases match TRBD1. Germline V gene sequence: CDR1 LNHDA, CDR2 SQIVND (reference sequence). Trimming took 4 bases from V and 1 from J; bases not matched to a gene: 6. The CDR3 has 15 amino acids. The CDR3 region has the DNA TGTGCCAGTAGTAAGGAGGACAGGTCGAACACTGAAGCTTTCTTT. Translating gives CASSKEDRSNTEAFF. Full variable domain (missing parts from reference TRBV19 and TRBJ1-1): DGGITQSPKYLFRKEGQNVTLSCEQNLNHDAMYWYRQDPGQGLRLIYYSQIVNDFQKGDIAEGYSVSREKKESFPLTVTSAQKNPTAFYLCASSKEDRSNTEAFFGQGTRLTVV.

In this sample, this clone turned up once. V and J are TRBV28 and TRBJ1-2; D is uncertain. Germline values: CDR1 MDHEN, CDR2 SYDVKM. This CDR3 spans 12 amino acids. Between the trimmed V and J ends, which lost 8 bases and 3 bases, there was a span of 10 bases. The CDR3 protein is CASGDYHYGYTF. CDR3 sequence (DNA): TGTGCCAGCGGAGATTATCACTATGGCTACACCTTC.